This note documents a single T cell receptor (beta chain) sequence. Its antigen is not identified. Template switching introduced a universal primer site, and the cDNA bore unique molecular identifiers. In TCRdb, the 5' RACE reads were re-called with MiXCR into one record per CDR3 protein. The table includes 1.5 million to 2 million distinct CDR3 sequences, less than 40% detected once. The sample belongs to a study of identical twins. Study results and limitations: A partial confounding effect on zero-insertion analyses could come from invariant MAIT and iNKT cells. Beta out-of-frame sequences displayed a weaker excess of sharing between twins.

The CDR3 loop spans 17 amino acids. Losses at the gene ends were 4 bases for V and 2 bases for J; bases not matched to a gene: 12. The V gene is TRBV12-3 or TRBV12-4, the J gene TRBJ1-1, with TRBD1 matching 8 bases. The material sequenced was cord blood. The receptor comes from a newborn girl in good health. The CDR3 nucleotides read TGTGCCAGCAGTTGGGCCCGGGACAGGACCCGAAACACTGAAGCTTTCTTT. It translates to CASSWARDRTRNTEAFF.